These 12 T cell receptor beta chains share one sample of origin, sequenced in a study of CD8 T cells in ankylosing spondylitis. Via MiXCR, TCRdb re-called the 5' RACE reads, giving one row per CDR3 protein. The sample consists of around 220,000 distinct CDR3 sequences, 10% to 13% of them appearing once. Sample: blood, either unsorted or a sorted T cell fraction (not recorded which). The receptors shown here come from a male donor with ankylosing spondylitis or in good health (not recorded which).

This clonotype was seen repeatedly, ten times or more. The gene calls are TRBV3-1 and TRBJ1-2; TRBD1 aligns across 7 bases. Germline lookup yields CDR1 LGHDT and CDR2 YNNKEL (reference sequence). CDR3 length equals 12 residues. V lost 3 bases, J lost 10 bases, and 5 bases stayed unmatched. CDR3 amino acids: CASSHKTGDYTF. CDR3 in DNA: TGTGCCAGCAGCCATAAAACAGGGGACTACACCTTC.

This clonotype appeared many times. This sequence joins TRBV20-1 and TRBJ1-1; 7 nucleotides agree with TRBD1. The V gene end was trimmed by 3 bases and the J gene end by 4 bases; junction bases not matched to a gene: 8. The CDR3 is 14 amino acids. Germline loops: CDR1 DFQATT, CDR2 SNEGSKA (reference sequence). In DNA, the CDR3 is TGCAGTGCTAGCTCGCGTCAGGGGGGCACTGAAGCTTTCTTT. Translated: CSASSRQGGTEAFF.

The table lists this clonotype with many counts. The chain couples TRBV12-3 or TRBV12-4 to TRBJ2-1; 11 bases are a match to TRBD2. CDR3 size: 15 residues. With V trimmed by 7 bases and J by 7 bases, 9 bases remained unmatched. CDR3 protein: CASTPLAGGSNEQFF. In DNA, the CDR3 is TGTGCCAGCACCCCCCTAGCGGGGGGCTCTAATGAGCAGTTCTTC.

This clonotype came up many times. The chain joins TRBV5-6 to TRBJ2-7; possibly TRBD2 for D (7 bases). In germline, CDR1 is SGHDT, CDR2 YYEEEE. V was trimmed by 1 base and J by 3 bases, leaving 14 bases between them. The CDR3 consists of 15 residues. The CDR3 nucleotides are TGTGCCAGCAGCTTGAAGCCGGGGGGCGGCTACGAGCAGTACTTC. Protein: CASSLKPGGGYEQYF.

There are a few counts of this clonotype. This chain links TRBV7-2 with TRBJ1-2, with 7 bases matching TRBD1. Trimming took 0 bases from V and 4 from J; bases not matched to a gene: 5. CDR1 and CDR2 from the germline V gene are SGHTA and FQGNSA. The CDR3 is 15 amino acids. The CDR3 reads CASSLAEGARYGYTF. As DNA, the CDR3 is TGTGCCAGCAGCTTAGCTGAGGGGGCACGCTATGGCTACACCTTC.

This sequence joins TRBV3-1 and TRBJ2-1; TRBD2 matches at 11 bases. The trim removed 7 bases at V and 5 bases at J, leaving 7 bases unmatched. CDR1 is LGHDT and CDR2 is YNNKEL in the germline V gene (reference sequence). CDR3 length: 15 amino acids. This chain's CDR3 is CASTPSSGGHNEQFF. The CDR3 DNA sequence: TGTGCCAGCACCCCGTCTAGCGGGGGGCACAATGAGCAGTTCTTC.

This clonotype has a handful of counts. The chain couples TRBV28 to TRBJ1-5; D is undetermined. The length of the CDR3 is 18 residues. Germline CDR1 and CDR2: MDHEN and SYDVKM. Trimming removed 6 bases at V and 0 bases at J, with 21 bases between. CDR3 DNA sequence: TGTGCCAGCAGCCGACGCCCTTACAGCTCGGATAGCAATCAGCCCCAGCATTTT. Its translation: CASSRRPYSSDSNQPQHF.

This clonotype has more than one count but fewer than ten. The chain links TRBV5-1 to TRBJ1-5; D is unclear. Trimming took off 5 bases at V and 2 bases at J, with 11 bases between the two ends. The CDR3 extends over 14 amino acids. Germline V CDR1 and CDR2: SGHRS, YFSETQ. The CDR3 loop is CASSSGDGNQPQHF. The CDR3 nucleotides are TGCGCCAGCAGTTCCGGGGATGGCAATCAGCCCCAGCATTTT.

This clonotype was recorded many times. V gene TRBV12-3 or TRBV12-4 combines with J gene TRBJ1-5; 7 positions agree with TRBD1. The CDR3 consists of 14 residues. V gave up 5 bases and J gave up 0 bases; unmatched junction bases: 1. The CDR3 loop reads CASSRTGSNQPQHF. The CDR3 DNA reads TGTGCCAGCAGTCGGACAGGTAGCAATCAGCCCCAGCATTTT.

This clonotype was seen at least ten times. The CDR3 region is CASSFPGDRSYEQYF. The CDR3 bases are TGTGCCAGCAGCTTTCCAGGGGACCGTTCCTACGAGCAGTACTTC. The V gene is TRBV7-9, the J gene TRBJ2-7; TRBD1 is a possible D gene (6 bases). The CDR3 length is 15 residues. Trimming took 3 bases from V and 1 from J, leaving 13 bases between them. Germline CDR1 SEHNR, CDR2 FQNEAQ (reference sequence).

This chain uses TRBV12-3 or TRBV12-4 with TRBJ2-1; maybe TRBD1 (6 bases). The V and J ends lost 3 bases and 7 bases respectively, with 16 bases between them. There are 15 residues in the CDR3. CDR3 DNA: TGTGCCAGCAGTTTTAAACAGGGAGTAGGAAATGAGCAGTTCTTC. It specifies CASSFKQGVGNEQFF.

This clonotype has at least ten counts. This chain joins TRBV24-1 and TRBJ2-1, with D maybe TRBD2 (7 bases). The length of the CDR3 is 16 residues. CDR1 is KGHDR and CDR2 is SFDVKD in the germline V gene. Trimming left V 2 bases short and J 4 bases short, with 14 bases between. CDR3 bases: TGTGCCACCAGTGATTCGGGGGGCATTATGTACAATGAGCAGTTCTTC. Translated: CATSDSGGIMYNEQFF.